One T cell receptor beta chain is described in this entry. The target antigen is unknown. Per individual sample, total RNA of at least 6 micrograms was extracted. The use of a sample-barcoded 5' primer and a J-beta primer mix characterized a second PCR of roughly 6 to 11 cycles. One entry per CDR3 protein results from TCRdb running MiXCR on the 5' RACE reads. This table holds about 1.4 million distinct CDR3 sequences, approximately 59% found once. The sample is drawn from a study of blood T cells in healthy people across ages. Study-level points and caveats: The study regarded diversity estimates from one million T cells as underestimates.

This TCR was recovered from a man aged 18 to 30 in good health. Sample: blood.

CDR3 sequence: CASSHPTISTDTQYF. The CDR3 nucleotides are TGTGCCAGCAGCCACCCGACAATATCCACAGATACGCAGTATTTT. The rearrangement joins TRBV14 to TRBJ2-3; D gene ambiguous. Looked up from germline, CDR1 is SGHDN and CDR2 is FVKESK. V dropped 3 bases and J dropped 2 bases, with 12 bases sitting between them. CDR3 length equals 15 residues.